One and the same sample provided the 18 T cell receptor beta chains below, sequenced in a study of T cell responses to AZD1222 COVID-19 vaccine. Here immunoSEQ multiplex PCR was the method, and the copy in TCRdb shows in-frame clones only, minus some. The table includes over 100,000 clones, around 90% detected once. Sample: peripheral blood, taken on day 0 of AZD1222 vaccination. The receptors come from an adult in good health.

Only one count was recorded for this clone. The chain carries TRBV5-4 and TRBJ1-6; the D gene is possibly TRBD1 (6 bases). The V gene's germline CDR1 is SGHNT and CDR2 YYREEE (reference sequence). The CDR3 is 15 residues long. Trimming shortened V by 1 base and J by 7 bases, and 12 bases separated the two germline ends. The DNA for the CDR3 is TGTGCCAGCAGCTTGAAGGCAGGGGAAAATTCACCCCTCCACTTT. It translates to CASSLKAGENSPLHF. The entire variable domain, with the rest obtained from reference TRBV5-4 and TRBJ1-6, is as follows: ETGVTQSPTHLIKTRGQQVTLRCSSQSGHNTVSWYQQALGQGPQFIFQYYREEENGRGNFPPRFSGLQFPNYSSELNVNALELDDSALYLCASSLKAGENSPLHFGNGTRLTVT.

The CDR3 DNA follows: TGTGCCAGCAGCGTAACCGGGACCCTTAACTACAATGAGCAGTTCTTC. Protein product: CASSVTGTLNYNEQFF. The chain has TRBV9 and TRBJ2-1; possibly TRBD1 or TRBD2 for D (5 bases each). Trimming shortened V by 1 base and J by 3 bases, and 14 bases separated the two germline ends. This CDR3 is 16 amino acids long. Germline V CDR1 and CDR2: SGDLS, YYNGEE.

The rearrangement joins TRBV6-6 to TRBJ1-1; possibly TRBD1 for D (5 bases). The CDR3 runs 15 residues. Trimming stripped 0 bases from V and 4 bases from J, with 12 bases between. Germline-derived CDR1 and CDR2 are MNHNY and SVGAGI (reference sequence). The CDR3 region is CASSYSGLGATEAFF. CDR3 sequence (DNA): TGTGCCAGCAGTTACTCGGGGCTCGGGGCCACTGAAGCTTTCTTT.

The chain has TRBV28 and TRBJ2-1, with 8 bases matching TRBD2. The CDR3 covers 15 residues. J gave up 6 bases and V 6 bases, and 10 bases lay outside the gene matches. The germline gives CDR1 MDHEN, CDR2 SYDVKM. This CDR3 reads CASSPGLEYSNEQFF. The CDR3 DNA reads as TGTGCCAGCAGCCCGGGACTAGAGTATTCCAATGAGCAGTTCTTC.

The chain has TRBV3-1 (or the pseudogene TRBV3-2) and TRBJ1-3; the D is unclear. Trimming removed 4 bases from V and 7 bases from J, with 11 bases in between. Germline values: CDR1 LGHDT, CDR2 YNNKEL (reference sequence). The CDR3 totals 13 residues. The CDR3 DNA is TGTGCCAGCAGCCGCGCGGGAGGGAACACCATATATTTT. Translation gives CASSRAGGNTIYF.

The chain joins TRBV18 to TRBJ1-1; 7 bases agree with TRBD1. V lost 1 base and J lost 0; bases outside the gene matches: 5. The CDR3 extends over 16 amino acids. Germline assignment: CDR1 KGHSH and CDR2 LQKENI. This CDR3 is CASSPQTGSVNTEAFF. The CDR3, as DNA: TGTGCCAGCTCACCACAGACAGGGAGCGTGAACACTGAAGCTTTCTTT.

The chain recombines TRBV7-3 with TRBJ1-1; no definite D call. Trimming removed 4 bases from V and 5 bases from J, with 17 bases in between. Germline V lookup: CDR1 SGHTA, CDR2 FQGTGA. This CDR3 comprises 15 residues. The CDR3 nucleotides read TGTGCCAGCAGCTCCGAGGGAGGGATAAGTACTGAAGCTTTCTTT. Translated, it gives CASSSEGGISTEAFF.

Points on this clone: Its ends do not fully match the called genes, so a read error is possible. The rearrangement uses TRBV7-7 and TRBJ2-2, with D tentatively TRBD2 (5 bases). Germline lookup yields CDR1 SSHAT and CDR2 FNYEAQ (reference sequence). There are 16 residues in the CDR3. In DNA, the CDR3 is TGTGCTAGCAGCTTTAGTACATACGGGGACACCGGGGAGCTGTTTTTT. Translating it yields CASSFSTYGDTGELFF.

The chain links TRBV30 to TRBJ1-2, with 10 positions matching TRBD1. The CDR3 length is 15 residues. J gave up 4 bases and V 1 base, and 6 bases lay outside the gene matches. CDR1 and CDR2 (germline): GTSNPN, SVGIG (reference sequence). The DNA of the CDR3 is TGTGCCTGGAGTGGACAGGGGGCGGTCGGCTATGGCTACACCTTC. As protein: CAWSGQGAVGYGYTF.

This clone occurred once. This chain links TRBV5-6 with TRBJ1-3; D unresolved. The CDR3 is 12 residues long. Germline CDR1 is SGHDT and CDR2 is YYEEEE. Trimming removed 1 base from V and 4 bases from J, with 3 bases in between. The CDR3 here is CASSLSGNTIYF. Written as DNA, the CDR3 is TGTGCCAGCAGCTTGTCCGGAAACACCATATATTTT.

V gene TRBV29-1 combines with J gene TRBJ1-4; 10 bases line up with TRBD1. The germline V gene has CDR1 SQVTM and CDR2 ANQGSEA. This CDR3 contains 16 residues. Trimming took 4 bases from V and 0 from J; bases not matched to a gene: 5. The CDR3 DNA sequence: TGCAGCGTTGGGGGGGACAGGGGTGCAACTAATGAAAAACTGTTTTTT. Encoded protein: CSVGGDRGATNEKLFF.

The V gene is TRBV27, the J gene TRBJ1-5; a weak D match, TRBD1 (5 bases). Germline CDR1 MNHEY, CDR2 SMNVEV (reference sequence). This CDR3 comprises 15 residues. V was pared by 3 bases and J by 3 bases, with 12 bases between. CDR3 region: CASSLLAGHNQPQHF. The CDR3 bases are TGTGCCAGCAGTTTGTTGGCAGGACACAATCAGCCCCAGCATTTT.

The CDR3 DNA is TGCGCCAGCAACGGGAATCCCAACACCGGGGAGCTGTTTTTT. Translated, it gives CASNGNPNTGELFF. This chain links TRBV5-1 with TRBJ2-2; TRBD2 might be the D (5 bases). The CDR3 loop spans 14 amino acids. Trimming cost V 6 bases and J 2 bases, with 11 bases left between them. CDR1 is SGHRS, CDR2 YFSETQ, per germline.

The CDR3 protein is CAPAQTSYGYTF. The CDR3 bases are TGCGCCCCTGCTCAGACCTCTTATGGCTACACCTTC. The chain recombines TRBV5-1 with TRBJ1-2, with D unresolved. V lost 10 bases and J 5 bases, leaving 15 bases between the germline ends. Germline CDR1 is SGHRS and CDR2 is YFSETQ. The CDR3 length is 12 residues.

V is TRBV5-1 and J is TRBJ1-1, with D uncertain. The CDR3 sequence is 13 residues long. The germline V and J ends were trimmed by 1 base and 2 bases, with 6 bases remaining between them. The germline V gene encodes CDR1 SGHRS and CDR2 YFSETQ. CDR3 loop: CASSLQLNTEAFF. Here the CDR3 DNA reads TGCGCCAGCAGCTTGCAGCTAAACACTGAAGCTTTCTTT.

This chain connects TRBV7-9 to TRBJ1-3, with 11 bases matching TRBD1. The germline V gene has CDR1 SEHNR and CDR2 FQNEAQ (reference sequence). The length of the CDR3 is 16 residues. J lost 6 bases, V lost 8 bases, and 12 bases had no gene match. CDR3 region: CASHPPGQGDANTIYF. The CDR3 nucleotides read TGTGCCAGCCACCCACCGGGACAGGGGGATGCAAACACCATATATTTT.

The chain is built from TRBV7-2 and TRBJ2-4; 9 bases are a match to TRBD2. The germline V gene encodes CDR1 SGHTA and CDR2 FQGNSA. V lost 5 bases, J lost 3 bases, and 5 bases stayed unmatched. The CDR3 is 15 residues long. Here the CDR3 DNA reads TGTGCCAGCAGCCCCCGGCGGGGGGGCAAAAACATTCAGTACTTC. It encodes CASSPRRGGKNIQYF.

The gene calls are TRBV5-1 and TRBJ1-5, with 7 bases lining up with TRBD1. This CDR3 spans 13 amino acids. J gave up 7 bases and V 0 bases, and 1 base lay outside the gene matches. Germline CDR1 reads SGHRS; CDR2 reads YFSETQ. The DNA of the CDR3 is TGCGCCAGCAGCTTGGAGGGGGCACAGCCCCAGCATTTT. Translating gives CASSLEGAQPQHF.